The 25 T cell receptor beta chains below were found in one sample sequenced in a study of blood T cell repertoires in COVID-19. TCRdb's copy holds only in-frame clones and misses some; the assay was immunoSEQ multiplex PCR. This table holds under 60,000 clones, approximately 80% found once. The source material was peripheral blood. All receptors come from a man in his sixties with acute or convalescent COVID-19.

DNA of the CDR3: TGCGCCAGCCGAATTGACAGGGTTGGCTATGGCTACACCTTC. This encodes CASRIDRVGYGYTF. This chain connects TRBV5-1 to TRBJ1-2; the match to TRBD1 covers 7 bases. This CDR3 has 14 amino acids. Germline trimming cut 7 bases from V and 4 bases from J; bases unmatched to any gene: 10. From germline, CDR1 is SGHRS and CDR2 YFSETQ.

V gene TRBV29-1 combines with J gene TRBJ2-5; no firm D call. Germline assignment: CDR1 SQVTM and CDR2 ANQGSEA. V gave up 2 bases and J gave up 5 bases, with 15 bases separating them. This CDR3 spans 14 amino acids. The CDR3 loop is CSVETTTIRETQYF. The CDR3 DNA follows: TGCAGCGTTGAAACAACGACAATCCGGGAGACCCAGTACTTC.

The chain carries TRBV6-5 and TRBJ2-2; TRBD1 might be the D (6 bases). The CDR3 is 13 residues long. The germline V gene encodes CDR1 MNHEY and CDR2 SVGAGI. Trimming shortened V by 6 bases and J by 4 bases, and 9 bases separated the two germline ends. CDR3 bases: TGTGCCAGCAGGAGAGGGGGCACCGGGGAGCTGTTTTTT. The encoded protein is CASRRGGTGELFF.

V usage is TRBV14 and J usage is TRBJ1-1; 7 nucleotides align to TRBD1. CDR1 is SGHDN and CDR2 is FVKESK in the germline V gene. The CDR3 runs 16 residues. V lost 5 bases to trimming and J lost 0 bases; unmatched junction nucleotides: 9. The CDR3 region is CASSARDRLLNTEAFF. DNA of the CDR3: TGTGCCAGCAGCGCCCGGGACAGACTGCTGAACACTGAAGCTTTCTTT.

The chain uses TRBV5-5 and TRBJ2-5; TRBD1 is a possible D gene (5 bases). The CDR3 is made up of 13 amino acids. Germline V gene data show CDR1 as SGHKS and CDR2 as YYEKEE (reference sequence). V lost 5 bases and J lost 1, with 9 bases in between. This CDR3 is CASRLTAQETQYF. The CDR3 region has the DNA TGTGCCAGCAGGCTGACAGCCCAAGAGACCCAGTACTTC.

This clone was counted a few times. This rearrangement joins TRBV4-2 to TRBJ2-7; 7 nucleotides agree with TRBD1. V was clipped by 4 bases and J by 5 bases; unmatched bases: 17. The germline CDR1 and CDR2 sequences are LGHNA and YNFKEQ. The CDR3 contains 17 residues. The CDR3 nucleotides read TGTGCCAGCAGCCTTCTTAGAGGGAACAGGGGAAGTGACGAGCAGTACTTC. Its translation is CASSLLRGNRGSDEQYF.

The chain combines TRBV25-1 with TRBJ1-3; the D gene is possibly TRBD1 (6 bases). The CDR3 sequence is 16 residues long. The germline V and J ends were trimmed by 5 bases and 0 bases, with 14 bases remaining between them. Germline V lookup: CDR1 MGHDK, CDR2 SYGVNS. CDR3 DNA: TGTGCCAGCAGTCATGGACAGATCTACTCTGGAAACACCATATATTTT. Amino acid sequence: CASSHGQIYSGNTIYF.

This chain uses TRBV5-4 with TRBJ1-2; 7 positions match TRBD1. The germline V gene has CDR1 SGHNT and CDR2 YYREEE (reference sequence). J lost 3 bases, V lost 7 bases, and 3 bases had no gene match. The CDR3 sequence is 12 residues long. CDR3 residues: CASQGEDYGYTF. The CDR3 DNA follows: TGTGCCAGCCAGGGGGAAGACTATGGCTACACCTTC.

This rearrangement joins TRBV5-5 to TRBJ1-6; 10 nucleotides align to TRBD1. Germline V lookup: CDR1 SGHKS, CDR2 YYEKEE (reference sequence). The CDR3 runs 17 residues. V shed 4 bases and J 5 bases; nucleotides not matched to a gene: 9. The CDR3 here is CASSNRQGARNNSPLHF. In DNA, the CDR3 is TGTGCCAGCAGCAACCGACAGGGGGCGAGGAATAATTCACCCCTCCACTTT.

V usage is TRBV6-1 and J usage is TRBJ1-2; D ambiguous. The V gene lost 3 bases and the J gene lost 4 bases, with 12 bases spanning the gap. This CDR3 spans 14 amino acids. Germline lookup yields CDR1 MNHNS and CDR2 SASEGT. The CDR3 sequence is CASSDMGGPYGYTF. The CDR3 DNA reads TGTGCCAGCAGTGACATGGGAGGCCCCTATGGCTACACCTTC.

This chain connects TRBV19 to TRBJ1-4; tentative D call: TRBD1 (6 bases). The CDR3 totals 14 residues. The germline V gene has CDR1 LNHDA and CDR2 SQIVND (reference sequence). Trimming shortened V by 5 bases and J by 8 bases, and 15 bases separated the two germline ends. This CDR3 reads CASSDRLAREKLFF. The CDR3 coding sequence is TGTGCCAGTAGTGACAGGTTGGCTCGGGAAAAACTGTTTTTT.

The count of this clone is one. The chain joins TRBV6-4 to TRBJ2-1; TRBD1 matches 7 bases. The ends lost 3 bases at V and 3 bases at J; junction bases unmatched: 5. The CDR3 totals 15 residues. CDR1 and CDR2 (germline): MRHNA, SNTAGT. The CDR3 is CASSDRAGGYNEQFF. DNA for the CDR3: TGTGCCAGCAGTGATCGGGCAGGGGGCTACAATGAGCAGTTCTTC.

DNA of the CDR3: TGTGCCATCAGTGATACTAGCGGGGCCCTGAGCTCCTACGAGCAGTACTTC. Encoded protein: CAISDTSGALSSYEQYF. This rearrangement joins TRBV10-3 to TRBJ2-7; 10 positions agree with TRBD2. The CDR3 is 17 residues long. Germline-derived CDR1 and CDR2 are ENHRY and SYGVKD. The V and J ends lost 3 bases and 0 bases, in that order; junction bases with no gene match: 8.

The V gene is TRBV6-5, the J gene TRBJ1-1; the D is unclear. V dropped 0 bases and J dropped 0 bases, with 5 bases sitting between them. CDR3 length: 14 amino acids. Germline lookup yields CDR1 MNHEY and CDR2 SVGAGI. This CDR3 is CASSYSYMNTEAFF. The CDR3 nucleotides read TGTGCCAGCAGTTACTCATACATGAACACTGAAGCTTTCTTT.

This clone was seen a handful of times. The CDR3 reads CASSSGLAGQETQYF. CDR3 coding DNA: TGTGCCAGCAGCTCGGGACTAGCGGGGCAAGAGACCCAGTACTTC. This chain connects TRBV11-3 to TRBJ2-5, with 13 bases lining up with TRBD2. CDR1 and CDR2 (germline): SGHNT, YENEEA. V shed 4 bases and J 2 bases; nucleotides not matched to a gene: 1. This CDR3 comprises 15 residues.

The V gene is TRBV12-3 or TRBV12-4, the J gene TRBJ1-3; the D gene is possibly TRBD1 (5 bases). V lost 7 bases to trimming and J lost 1 base, with 8 bases between them. The CDR3 is 13 amino acids. The CDR3 sequence is CASIRQSGNTIYF. The CDR3 DNA sequence: TGTGCCAGCATCCGACAGTCTGGAAACACCATATATTTT.

In DNA, the CDR3 is TGCGCCAGCAGCTTGGCTGCTTTGAGTGGCTACACCTTC. This encodes CASSLAALSGYTF. This rearrangement joins TRBV5-1 to TRBJ1-2, with unresolved D. The CDR3 loop spans 13 amino acids. The V end lost 0 bases, the J end lost 7 bases, and 10 bases lay between the germline ends. Germline V gives CDR1 SGHRS, CDR2 YFSETQ.

V and J are TRBV19 and TRBJ2-7, with TRBD1 matching 9 bases. The CDR3 runs to 15 residues. In germline, CDR1 is LNHDA, CDR2 SQIVND (reference sequence). J gave up 2 bases and V 3 bases, and 5 bases lay outside the gene matches. The CDR3, as DNA: TGTGCCAGTAGTATTACAGGGGGCTTCCCCTACGAGCAGTACTTC. Encoded protein: CASSITGGFPYEQYF.

This chain uses TRBV7-8 with TRBJ1-2; TRBD1 matches 9 bases. The CDR3 spans 15 residues. Germline V gene data show CDR1 as SGHVS and CDR2 as FQNEAQ. V shed 7 bases and J 4 bases; nucleotides not matched to a gene: 10. The DNA for the CDR3 is TGTGCCAGCAACCCAACAGGGGGCGGTAGCTATGGCTACACCTTC. Protein product: CASNPTGGGSYGYTF. Drawing the rest from reference TRBV7-8 and TRBJ1-2, the complete variable domain is GAGVSQSPRYKVAKRGQDVALRCDPISGHVSLFWYQQALGQGPEFLTYFQNEAQLDKSGLPSDRFFAERPEGSVSTLKIQRTQQEDSAVYLCASNPTGGGSYGYTFGSGTRLTVV.

V gene TRBV7-8 combines with J gene TRBJ2-6, with 8 bases aligning to TRBD1. The CDR3 consists of 17 residues. V shed 3 bases and J 2 bases; nucleotides not matched to a gene: 6. CDR1 and CDR2 (germline): SGHVS, FQNEAQ. DNA of the CDR3: TGTGCCAGCAGCTTGCGGACAGGGAGGACTGGGGCCAACGTCCTGACTTTC. Its protein is CASSLRTGRTGANVLTF.

The CDR3: CASSPSRVSSGNTIYF. The CDR3 bases are TGTGCCAGCTCACCGAGCAGGGTCAGCTCTGGAAACACCATATATTTT. The rearrangement joins TRBV18 to TRBJ1-3; maybe TRBD1 (5 bases). The germline gives CDR1 KGHSH, CDR2 LQKENI. Between the trimmed V and J ends, which lost 3 bases and 0 bases, there was a span of 12 bases. The CDR3 length is 16 residues.

In its sample, this clone was seen once. The chain joins TRBV9 to TRBJ2-5; a possible D gene is TRBD2 (5 bases). Germline CDR1 SGDLS, CDR2 YYNGEE. The CDR3 totals 14 residues. The V end lost 0 bases, the J end lost 1 base, and 7 bases lay between the germline ends. The CDR3 sequence: CASSVAGFQETQYF. CDR3 DNA: TGTGCCAGCAGCGTAGCGGGGTTCCAAGAGACCCAGTACTTC. Full variable domain (outside the CDR3, taken from reference TRBV9 and TRBJ2-5): DSGVTQTPKHLITATGQRVTLRCSPRSGDLSVYWYQQSLDQGLQFLIQYYNGEERAKGNILERFSAQQFPDLHSELNLSSLELGDSALYFCASSVAGFQETQYFGPGTRLLVL.

Only a few counts were recorded for this clone. The gene calls are TRBV7-2 and TRBJ1-5; D might be TRBD1 (5 bases). The CDR3 totals 15 residues. CDR1 is SGHTA, CDR2 FQGNSA, per germline. Trimming took 3 bases from V and 4 from J, leaving 13 bases between them. CDR3 amino acids: CASSFRDSLNQPQHF. The CDR3 nucleotides read TGTGCCAGCAGCTTTAGAGACAGCCTGAATCAGCCCCAGCATTTT.

This chain joins TRBV27 and TRBJ1-6; the match to TRBD1 covers 7 bases. The V segment lost 8 bases and the J segment 0 bases; nucleotides outside the gene matches: 7. Looked up from germline, CDR1 is MNHEY and CDR2 is SMNVEV (reference sequence). The CDR3 extends over 16 amino acids. CDR3 loop: CASQYSGGSYNSPLHF. CDR3 in DNA: TGTGCCAGCCAATACTCAGGGGGCTCCTATAATTCACCCCTCCACTTT.

The chain carries TRBV9 and TRBJ1-5, with D uncertain. CDR1 and CDR2 from the germline V gene are SGDLS and YYNGEE. V shed 3 bases and J shed 6 bases, with 13 bases lying between them. This CDR3 is 14 amino acids long. CDR3 coding DNA: TGTGCCAGCAGCGCCTCCGGGTTGGGTCAGCCCCAGCATTTT. This translates into CASSASGLGQPQHF.